Detailed here is one TCR beta chain. The source of the sample is a study of blood T cell repertoires in COVID-19. Assay: immunoSEQ multiplex PCR; the TCRdb copy retains only in-frame clones and omits some. The profile shows 200,000 to 300,000 clones, approximately 82% of them singletons. The CDR3 is made up of 17 amino acids. Germline V gene lookup returns CDR1 SNHLY and CDR2 FYNNEI. The V gene end was trimmed by 4 bases and the J gene end by 8 bases; junction bases not matched to a gene: 12. The receptor was derived from a man aged 25-45 years who had recovered from COVID-19. The sample was peripheral blood. The V call is TRBV2, the J call TRBJ2-1; 12 positions match TRBD1. CDR3 DNA: TGTGCCAGCAGTGGGGCCCTACCGGGACAGGGGGCGCATGAGCAGTTCTTC. It yields the protein CASSGALPGQGAHEQFF.